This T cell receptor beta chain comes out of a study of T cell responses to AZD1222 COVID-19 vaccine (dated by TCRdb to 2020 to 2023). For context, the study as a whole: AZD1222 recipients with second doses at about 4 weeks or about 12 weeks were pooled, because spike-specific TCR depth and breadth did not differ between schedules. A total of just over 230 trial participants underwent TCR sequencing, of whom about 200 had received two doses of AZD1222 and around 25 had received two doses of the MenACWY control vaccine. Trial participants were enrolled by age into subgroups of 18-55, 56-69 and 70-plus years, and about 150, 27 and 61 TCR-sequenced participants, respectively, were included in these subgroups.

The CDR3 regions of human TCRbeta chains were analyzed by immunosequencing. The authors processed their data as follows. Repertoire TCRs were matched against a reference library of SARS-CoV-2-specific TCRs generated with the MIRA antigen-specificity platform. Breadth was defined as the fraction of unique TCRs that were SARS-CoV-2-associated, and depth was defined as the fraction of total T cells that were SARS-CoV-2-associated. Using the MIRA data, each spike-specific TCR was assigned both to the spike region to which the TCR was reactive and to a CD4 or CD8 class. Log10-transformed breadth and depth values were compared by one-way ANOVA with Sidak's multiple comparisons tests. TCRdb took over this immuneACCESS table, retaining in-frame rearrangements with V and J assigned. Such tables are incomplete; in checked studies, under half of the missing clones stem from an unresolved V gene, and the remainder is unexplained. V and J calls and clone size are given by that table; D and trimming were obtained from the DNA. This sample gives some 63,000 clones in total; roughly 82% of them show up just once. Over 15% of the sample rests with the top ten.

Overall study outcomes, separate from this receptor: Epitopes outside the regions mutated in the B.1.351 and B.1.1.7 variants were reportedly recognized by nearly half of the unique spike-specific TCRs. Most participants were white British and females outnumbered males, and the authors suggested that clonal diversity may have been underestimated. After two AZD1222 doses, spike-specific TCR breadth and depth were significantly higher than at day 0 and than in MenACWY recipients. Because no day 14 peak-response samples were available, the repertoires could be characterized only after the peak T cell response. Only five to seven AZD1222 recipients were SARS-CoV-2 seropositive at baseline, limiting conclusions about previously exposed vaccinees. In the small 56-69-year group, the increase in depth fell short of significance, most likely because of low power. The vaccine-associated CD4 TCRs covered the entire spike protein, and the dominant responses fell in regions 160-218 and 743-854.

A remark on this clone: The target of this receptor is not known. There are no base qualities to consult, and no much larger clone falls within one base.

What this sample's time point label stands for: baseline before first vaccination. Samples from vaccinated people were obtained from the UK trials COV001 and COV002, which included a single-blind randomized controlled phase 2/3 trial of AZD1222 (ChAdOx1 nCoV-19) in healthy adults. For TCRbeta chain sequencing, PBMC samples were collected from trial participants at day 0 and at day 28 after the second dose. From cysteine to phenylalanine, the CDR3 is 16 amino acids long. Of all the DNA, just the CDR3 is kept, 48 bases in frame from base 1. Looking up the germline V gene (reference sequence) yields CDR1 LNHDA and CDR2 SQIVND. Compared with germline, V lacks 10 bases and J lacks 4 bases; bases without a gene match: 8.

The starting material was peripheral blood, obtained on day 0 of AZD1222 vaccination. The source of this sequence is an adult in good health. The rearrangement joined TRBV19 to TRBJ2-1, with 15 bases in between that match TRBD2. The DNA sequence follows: TGTGCCACTGTCGCCGGGACTAGCGGGGGGTACAATGAGCAGTTCTTC. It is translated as CATVAGTSGGYNEQFF.